This TCR beta chain is drawn from a study of glioma-infiltrating T cells. Findings of the study overall: Tissue-blood divergence was below expectation in non-neoplastic patients, above in gliomas. Very few CDR3 sequences were shared between tissue and blood.

The CDR3 sequence is 12 residues long. Germline V lookup: CDR1 SNHLY, CDR2 FYNNEI. The V gene end was trimmed by 8 bases and the J gene end by 7 bases; junction bases not matched to a gene: 5. In the case of this clonotype: Its antigen is currently unknown.

The iRepertoire nested amplicon-rescue multiplex PCR amplified TCR alpha and beta CDR3s from RNA. Input was roughly 85-450 ng of tissue mRNA or PBMC total RNA. TCRdb ran MiXCR on the multiplex PCR reads and lists one entry per CDR3 protein. Altogether about 10,000 distinct CDR3 sequences are present, around three fifths being singletons, with the ten largest covering less than 25%. The sample was glioma tissue, nonneoplastic brain tissue, or PBMCs (not recorded which). The sequence was collected from a human donor with low-grade glioma or glioblastoma, undergoing nonglioma brain surgery, or in good health (not recorded which). The rearrangement uses TRBV2 and TRBJ2-1, with 7 positions matching TRBD1. The CDR3 nucleotides read TGTGCCAGCGGACAGGACCTAAATGAGCAGTTCTTC. As protein: CASGQDLNEQFF.